The 4 T cell receptor beta chains reported below all come from one sample, sequenced in a study of blood T cell repertoires in COVID-19. The method was immunoSEQ multiplex PCR; TCRdb's version includes in-frame clones alone and lacks a portion of them. The repertoire consists of approximately 210,000 clones, with around 82% occurring once and the leading ten covering 3.6%. Sequenced: peripheral blood. These TCRs come from a woman older than 75 with acute or convalescent COVID-19.

J is TRBJ2-3 and V is TRBV9, with 10 bases fitting TRBD2. J gave up 1 base and V 1 base, and 3 bases lay outside the gene matches. The CDR3 totals 16 residues. CDR1 and CDR2 (germline): SGDLS, YYNGEE. The CDR3 DNA follows: TGTGCCAGCAGCGTAACTCTAGCGGGGGGCACAGATACGCAGTATTTT. It translates to CASSVTLAGGTDTQYF.

A few counts support this clone. The chain couples TRBV19 to TRBJ2-6; D is ambiguous. Trimming cost V 5 bases and J 0 bases, with 2 bases left between them. CDR3 size: 13 residues. Germline V CDR1 and CDR2: LNHDA, SQIVND (reference sequence). The CDR3 DNA sequence: TGTGCCAGTAGTTACTCTGGGGCCAACGTCCTGACTTTC. This translates into CASSYSGANVLTF.

The chain links TRBV5-5 to TRBJ2-1; D remains ambiguous. The CDR3 totals 14 residues. From germline, CDR1 is SGHKS and CDR2 YYEKEE (reference sequence). Between the trimmed V and J ends, which lost 0 bases and 3 bases, there was a span of 7 bases. The CDR3 sequence: CASSLGGYYNEQFF. CDR3 in DNA: TGTGCCAGCAGCTTGGGCGGCTACTACAATGAGCAGTTCTTC.

This chain connects TRBV9 to TRBJ1-3; the D is unclear. Germline V gene lookup returns CDR1 SGDLS and CDR2 YYNGEE. V was trimmed by 4 bases and J by 4 bases, leaving 9 bases between them. The length of the CDR3 is 13 residues. The CDR3 spells CASSIQLGNTIYF. The CDR3 nucleotides are TGTGCCAGCAGCATCCAGTTAGGAAACACCATATATTTT.